This paragraph reports one T cell receptor beta chain. Its target is unknown. J gave up 1 base and V 4 bases, and 4 bases lay outside the gene matches. Germline V CDR1 and CDR2: SGHAT, FQNNGV. This CDR3 has 15 amino acids. TCR beta VDJ combinations and CDR3 sequences were profiled from genomic DNA. TCRdb re-called the reads through MiXCR, storing one row per CDR3 protein. The sample lists about 220,000 distinct CDR3 sequences, 34% seen once, with roughly 1.1% in the top ten. The sample is drawn from a study of CD8+CD57+ T cells in acquired aplastic anemia. As for the study in general: Sorting CD4+ and CD8+ cells gave DNA averaging around 3 ug. As sequenced from healthy donors, CD4+ cells averaged approximately 11 million reads.

Findings of the study overall: Levels of CD8+ Simpson's diversity were not significantly distinct in patients versus controls. Patients had roughly 29 CD8+ CDR3 sequences in common with controls (the shared set).

The chain links TRBV11-2 to TRBJ2-3; 8 positions match TRBD2. This receptor was obtained from a human donor in good health, serving as a control. The sequenced sample consisted of sorted CD4+, CD8+, or CD8+CD57+ T cells (not recorded which) from PBMCs. The CDR3 region is CASSSGLDRTDTQYF. The CDR3 coding sequence is TGTGCCAGCAGCTCGGGACTAGACCGCACAGATACGCAGTATTTT.